A single T cell receptor beta chain is shown here with its context. What it recognizes is unknown. The sample is drawn from a study of T cell responses to AZD1222 COVID-19 vaccine. Study conclusions and caveats: Rises in breadth and depth of Spike-specific TCRs came after two AZD1222 doses.

The table came from immunoSEQ multiplex PCR; TCRdb's copy has only in-frame clones and leaves some out. The data contain some 31,000 clones, 88% of them seen just once; the ten biggest clones take up around 15%. The CDR3 is 14 amino acids. V lost 6 bases, J lost 2 bases, and 5 bases stayed unmatched. Per the germline V gene, CDR1 is SNHLY and CDR2 is FYNNEI. Sequencing used peripheral blood, obtained 28 days after the second AZD1222 dose. The sequence was collected from an adult who received the AZD1222 COVID-19 vaccine. The V gene is TRBV2, the J gene TRBJ2-7; 9 nucleotides match TRBD1. Here the CDR3 reads CASSPRDRAYEQYF. For the CDR3, the DNA is TGTGCCAGCAGCCCCAGGGACAGGGCCTACGAGCAGTACTTC.